The rows below give T cell receptor beta chains drawn from one sample of a study of blood T cell repertoires in COVID-19. The repertoire was sequenced with immunoSEQ multiplex PCR; TCRdb's copy has only in-frame clones and lacks some. The data show around 250,000 clones, approximately 90% seen once. The specimen sequenced was PBMCs or T cells enriched from blood (not recorded which). These receptors were taken from a man aged 50-59 years who had been exposed to COVID-19. Both conserved end residues are part of each CDR3. A D gene is named only where the DNA matches it firmly. Expanded clones are given a class, and other clones once, few, many or no size at all.

d_gene,j_gene,len,v_gene,abundance,CDR3nt,CDR3aa
TRBD2,TRBJ2-1,15,TRBV5-6,once,TGTGCCAGCAGCTTGGGCGGGGGGTCACGCAATGAGCAGTTCTTC,CASSLGGGSRNEQFF
.,TRBJ1-1,15,TRBV5-1,.,TGCGCCAGCAGCCTTCTTCAGGGTATTAACACTGAAGCTTTCTTT,CASSLLQGINTEAFF
TRBD1,TRBJ1-4,15,TRBV7-8,.,TGTGCCAGCAGCTTAAAGGTGGACAGGGGTGAAAAACTGTTTTTT,CASSLKVDRGEKLFF
.,TRBJ1-3,14,TRBV6-5,.,TGTGCCAGCAGTTCGAACAGGGTCGGAAACACCATATATTTT,CASSSNRVGNTIYF
TRBD1,TRBJ1-2,13,TRBV27,.,TGTGCCAGCAAAAGGCAGGGGGCCGTTGGCTACACCTTC,CASKRQGAVGYTF
TRBD2,TRBJ2-3,16,TRBV6-4,few,TGTGCCAGCAGTGACGCTAGCGGGGGGGCCACAGATACGCAGTATTTT,CASSDASGGATDTQYF
.,TRBJ2-5,15,TRBV7-2,.,TGTGCCAGCAGCTTAGGTAACAGGGTCATGGAGACCCAGTACTTC,CASSLGNRVMETQYF
.,TRBJ1-2,13,TRBV3-1/TRBV3-2,.,TGTGCCAGCAGCCAGTCTGGAGGGGTCGGCTACACCTTC,CASSQSGGVGYTF
.,TRBJ2-7,15,TRBV4-2,.,TGTGCCAGCAGCCAACAGGGGTTCCCCAACTACGAGCAGTACTTC,CASSQQGFPNYEQYF
TRBD1,TRBJ1-2,14,TRBV6-5,.,TGTGCCAGCAGTTACGCACAGGGGGCTTGGGGCTACACCTTC,CASSYAQGAWGYTF
.,TRBJ2-7,15,TRBV21-1,once,TGTGCCAGCAGCAACCCGGGGTGCTCCCTAAACGAGCAGTACTTC,CASSNPGCSLNEQYF
.,TRBJ1-1,14,TRBV30,.,TGTGCCTGGAGTGCAAACGGGGATACCTATGAAGCTTTCTTT,CAWSANGDTYEAFF
.,TRBJ2-5,16,TRBV5-1,.,TGCGCCAGCAGCCCGCCGTTAGGTGGCGGGCAAGAGACCCAGTACTTC,CASSPPLGGGQETQYF
TRBD2,TRBJ2-1,16,TRBV10-3,.,TGTGCCATCAGTGATTCGACTAGCGGGGGTTACAATGAGCAGTTCTTC,CAISDSTSGGYNEQFF
TRBD1,TRBJ2-7,16,TRBV27,.,TGTGCCAGCAGTGAAGCAACAGGGGGGCTAACCTACGAGCAGTACTTC,CASSEATGGLTYEQYF
.,TRBJ1-6,12,TRBV27,.,TGTGCCAGCAAGGGGATTGGGTCACCCCTCCACTTT,CASKGIGSPLHF
TRBD1,TRBJ2-3,14,TRBV5-1,.,TGCGCCAGCAGCTTGGACAGGGGGACAGATACGCAGTATTTT,CASSLDRGTDTQYF
.,TRBJ1-2,14,TRBV6-4,.,TGTGCCAGCAGTCCCGACAGAGCTAACTATGGCTACACCTTC,CASSPDRANYGYTF
TRBD1,TRBJ1-2,13,TRBV3-1/TRBV3-2,.,TGTGCCAGCAGTCCCCTCCCAGGGGGCGGCTACACCTTC,CASSPLPGGGYTF
TRBD1,TRBJ1-4,16,TRBV5-4,few,TGTGCCAGCAGCCTGAGAGGACAGGGGGGAACTGAAAAACTGTTTTTT,CASSLRGQGGTEKLFF
.,TRBJ2-1,14,TRBV6-1,.,TGTGCCAGCAGTGAAGCGATTCAGGGGATTGAGCAGTTCTTC,CASSEAIQGIEQFF
.,TRBJ1-4,15,TRBV28,.,TGTGCCAGCAGCCGCCCTGGGGGGGCGGATGAAAAACTGTTTTTT,CASSRPGGADEKLFF
.,TRBJ1-4,16,TRBV28,.,TGTGCCAGCAGCCCGGGGGGGGAGGGAACTAATGAAAAACTGTTTTTT,CASSPGGEGTNEKLFF
TRBD2,TRBJ2-2,17,TRBV5-6,.,TGTGCCAGCAGCTCGCTGGGGGGAGGGCCGGAAACCGGGGAGCTGTTTTTT,CASSSLGGGPETGELFF
.,TRBJ2-2,16,TRBV9,once,TGTGCCAGCAGCGTAGTGTGGGGGGCGAACACCGGGGAGCTGTTTTTT,CASSVVWGANTGELFF
.,TRBJ2-5,15,TRBV28,.,TGTGCCAGCAGTTCCAGGGACCCTTTAGGGGGGACCCAGTACTTC,CASSSRDPLGGTQYF
.,TRBJ2-3,13,TRBV7-2,.,TGTGCCAGCAGGATAGCGGGCACAGATACGCAGTATTTT,CASRIAGTDTQYF
TRBD2,TRBJ2-3,19,TRBV15,.,TGTGCCACCAGCAGAGATAGGGGGGGAGTAGCGGGAATTAGAGATACGCAGTATTTT,CATSRDRGGVAGIRDTQYF
TRBD1,TRBJ1-4,15,TRBV30,.,TGTGCCTGGAGTAAAGTGGCAGGGGGTAATGAAAAACTGTTTTTT,CAWSKVAGGNEKLFF
.,TRBJ1-2,13,TRBV6-4,.,TGTGCCAGCAGTGAGAGGGAAGGGAATGGCTACACCTTC,CASSEREGNGYTF
TRBD1,TRBJ1-5,17,TRBV15,.,TGTGCCACGAGTATTTCGGACAGGGGATATAGCAATCAGCCCCAGCATTTT,CATSISDRGYSNQPQHF
.,TRBJ2-3,13,TRBV28,.,TGTGCCAGCACCCTACAGGGCTCAGATACGCAGTATTTT,CASTLQGSDTQYF
.,TRBJ2-2,15,TRBV28,.,TGTGCCAGCAGTTTCGTACAGAGTTACACCGGGGAGCTGTTTTTT,CASSFVQSYTGELFF
.,TRBJ2-1,19,TRBV7-2,many,TGTGCCAGCAGCTTAGCTCCTACCTTAGACGGGGACACTTACAATGAGCAGTTCTTC,CASSLAPTLDGDTYNEQFF
.,TRBJ1-3,14,TRBV5-4,.,TGTGCCAGCAACCGGGCAGGGGTAGGAAACACCATATATTTT,CASNRAGVGNTIYF
.,TRBJ2-5,11,TRBV18,.,TGTGCCAGCTCACCCTCCGAGACCCAGTACTTC,CASSPSETQYF
TRBD1,TRBJ1-5,15,TRBV7-2,.,TGTGCCAGCAGCTACTATCTGACAGGGTATCAGCCCCAGCATTTT,CASSYYLTGYQPQHF
TRBD1,TRBJ1-2,13,TRBV2,.,TGTGCCAGCAGTGGACAGGGGTACTATGGCTACACCTTC,CASSGQGYYGYTF
TRBD1,TRBJ1-3,14,TRBV2,.,TGTGCCAGCGTAGGTACAGGGGCTGGAAACACCATATATTTT,CASVGTGAGNTIYF
TRBD1,TRBJ1-1,16,TRBV18,.,TGTGCCAGCTCTCAATACCAGGGGGTGGGGAACACTGAAGCTTTCTTT,CASSQYQGVGNTEAFF
.,TRBJ1-3,15,TRBV10-3,.,TGTGCCATCAGTGGCGGGGGGGCAAGTGGAAACACCATATATTTT,CAISGGGASGNTIYF